The rows below give T cell receptor beta chains drawn from one sample of a study of blood T cell repertoires in COVID-19. Clones were read by immunoSEQ multiplex PCR, and TCRdb kept only the in-frame ones, dropping some. Found here are fewer than 250,000 clones, 83% of them singletons; the top ten hold about 2.5%. The sequenced sample consisted of peripheral blood. Receptors originate from a middle-aged woman with active or convalescent COVID-19. Both conserved end residues are part of each CDR3. A D gene is named only where the DNA matches it firmly. The size of a clone is reported for some rows only, either as once, few or many, or as a class for expanded clones.

D	V	size	J	DNA	CDR3
TRBD1	TRBV7-9	-	TRBJ2-7	TGTGCCAGCGGATACCCGGGACAGTCCTACGAGCAGTACTTC	CASGYPGQSYEQYF
-	TRBV11-2	-	TRBJ1-3	TGTGCCAGCAGCCTTGAGAGCTCTGGAAACACCATATATTTT	CASSLESSGNTIYF
TRBD1	TRBV27	-	TRBJ1-5	TGTGCCAGCAGGACCGGGACAGGGTTTCAGCCCCAGCATTTT	CASRTGTGFQPQHF
-	TRBV11-1	-	TRBJ1-3	TGTGCCAAGGAGACAGGCTTGAACTCTGGAAACACCATATATTTT	CAKETGLNSGNTIYF
-	TRBV7-6	few	TRBJ1-4	TGTGCCAGCAGCTTATCCGAGGGAACTAATGAAAAACTGTTTTTT	CASSLSEGTNEKLFF
-	TRBV30	-	TRBJ1-1	TGTGCCTGGGGCCTCCGTCCGGGTTGGGGGGACACTGAAGCTTTCTTT	CAWGLRPGWGDTEAFF
-	TRBV11-2	-	TRBJ1-1	TGTGCCAGCGGTGGACAGTTGAACACTGAAGCTTTCTTT	CASGGQLNTEAFF
TRBD1	TRBV7-6	few	TRBJ2-2	TGTGCCAGCAGCGCCGGGACAGGGTGGACCGGGGAGCTGTTTTTT	CASSAGTGWTGELFF
-	TRBV6-5	-	TRBJ1-5	TGTGCCAGCAGTTACTCGCGCATCGATAGCAATCAGCCCCAGCATTTT	CASSYSRIDSNQPQHF
TRBD1	TRBV29-1	-	TRBJ1-2	TGCAGCGTTGAGGGGGACAGGGTGTTGAGGGGCTACACCTTC	CSVEGDRVLRGYTF
-	TRBV5-1	few	TRBJ1-6	TGCGCCAGCAGCTTCTCGGGTTCTCGATCACCCCTCCACTTT	CASSFSGSRSPLHF
-	TRBV5-1	-	TRBJ1-3	TGCGCCAGCAGCCGGACAGATGGTGGGAACACCATATATTTT	CASSRTDGGNTIYF
TRBD1	TRBV12-5	once	TRBJ1-2	TGTGCTAGTGGTTTGGAGGGGACAGGGGGGACTAACTATGGCTACACCTTC	CASGLEGTGGTNYGYTF
-	TRBV2	-	TRBJ1-2	TGTGCCAGCAGCACTTCTAACTATGGCTACACCTTC	CASSTSNYGYTF
TRBD2	TRBV27	-	TRBJ2-7	TGTGCCAGCAGTCCTCTCGGACTAGCGGGAGGGCCCAAGCAGTACTTC	CASSPLGLAGGPKQYF
-	TRBV28	-	TRBJ2-5	TGTGCCAGCAGCCTGAATTACAGAGACCAAGAGACCCAGTACTTC	CASSLNYRDQETQYF
-	TRBV5-1	-	TRBJ2-6	TGCGCCAGCAGCTTGGCCGGACTCTCTGGGGCCAACGTCCTGACTTTC	CASSLAGLSGANVLTF
-	TRBV18	-	TRBJ1-1	TGTGCCAGCTCACCACAGAGGGAATGGGACACTGAAGCTTTCTTT	CASSPQREWDTEAFF
-	TRBV7-2	-	TRBJ1-2	TGTGCCAGCAGCTTAGATGTTGAGGAGATCTATGGCTACACCTTC	CASSLDVEEIYGYTF
-	TRBV5-1	-	TRBJ2-7	TGCGCCAGCAGAGTCCCGGGATCAAGCTACGAGCAGTACTTC	CASRVPGSSYEQYF
-	TRBV11-2	-	TRBJ1-3	TGTGCCAGCAGCTTAGAGGGCGGGCCAGGAAACACCATATATTTT	CASSLEGGPGNTIYF
TRBD1	TRBV29-1	-	TRBJ2-7	TGCAGCGTGGAACAGGGGGAACGGTACGAGCAGTACTTC	CSVEQGERYEQYF
TRBD2	TRBV25-1	-	TRBJ2-7	TGTGCCAGCAGTGATGCCGGACTAGCGGGGACTATTTACGAGCAGTACTTC	CASSDAGLAGTIYEQYF
TRBD1	TRBV6-5	-	TRBJ1-1	TGTGCCAGCAGTTGGAGGACAGGGACTGAAGCTTTCTTT	CASSWRTGTEAFF
-	TRBV25-1	-	TRBJ2-6	TGTGCCAGCAGTGATTGGGGTGGACAGAGCTCTGGGGCCAACGTCCTGACTTTC	CASSDWGGQSSGANVLTF
TRBD2	TRBV7-8	-	TRBJ2-7	TGTGCCAGCAGCCCGGCGGGGGGTACCTCCTACGAGCAGTACTTC	CASSPAGGTSYEQYF
-	TRBV3-1/TRBV3-2	once	TRBJ2-2	TGTGCCAGCAGCCCACTAGGGTCCGGGGAGCTGTTTTTT	CASSPLGSGELFF
TRBD2	TRBV7-3	-	TRBJ2-5	TGTGCCAGCAGCTCGGGACTAGCGGGCGAGACCCAGTACTTC	CASSSGLAGETQYF
TRBD2	TRBV24-1	-	TRBJ2-3	TGTGCCACCAGTGAGTCACTAGCGGGGGTGACAGATACGCAGTATTTT	CATSESLAGVTDTQYF
TRBD1	TRBV4-3	-	TRBJ2-2	TGCGCCAGCAGCCAAGTATTGGGGACAGGGCGGAACACCGGGGAGCTGTTTTTT	CASSQVLGTGRNTGELFF
-	TRBV2	-	TRBJ1-1	TGTGCCAGCAGTGACGGGGGGCCAGGCACTGAAGCTTTCTTT	CASSDGGPGTEAFF
-	TRBV4-1	few	TRBJ2-6	TGCGCCAGCAGCCAAGGGGACTGGCGCTCTGGGGCCAACGTCCTGACTTTC	CASSQGDWRSGANVLTF
-	TRBV30	-	TRBJ1-2	TGTGCCTGGAGTCCGATCCACAGGGATGGCTACACCTTC	CAWSPIHRDGYTF
TRBD1	TRBV27	-	TRBJ2-7	TGTGCCAGCAGGTCAGGGGGCCCCTACGAGCAGTACTTC	CASRSGGPYEQYF
TRBD2	TRBV6-2/TRBV6-3	-	TRBJ2-5	TGTGCCAGCAGCCCCGGGACTAGCGGGGTGCAAGAGACCCAGTACTTC	CASSPGTSGVQETQYF
-	TRBV7-3	-	TRBJ2-2	TGTGCCAGCAGCCGCGGGACTGAGAACACCGGGGAGCTGTTTTTT	CASSRGTENTGELFF
-	TRBV12-3/TRBV12-4	-	TRBJ1-1	TGTGCCAGCAGTTTACTGGGAGACACTGAAGCTTTCTTT	CASSLLGDTEAFF
-	TRBV12-3/TRBV12-4	few	TRBJ1-1	TGTGCCAGCAGTTCCCAGGGAGGCACTGAAGCTTTCTTT	CASSSQGGTEAFF
TRBD2	TRBV19	-	TRBJ2-7	TGTGCCAGTAGTACCTTAGCGGGAGGGTTCTACGAGCAGTACTTC	CASSTLAGGFYEQYF
-	TRBV19	-	TRBJ1-5	TGTGCCAGTAGTATTCTCCGGGGTGGCAATCAGCCCCAGCATTTT	CASSILRGGNQPQHF
TRBD2	TRBV24-1	-	TRBJ2-1	TGTGCCACCAGTGATTTCCCGGGGGGGGCGTACAATGAGCAGTTCTTC	CATSDFPGGAYNEQFF
TRBD1	TRBV7-9	-	TRBJ2-5	TGTGCCAGCAGCCGTGGGACAGGGGAGACCCAGTACTTC	CASSRGTGETQYF
TRBD1	TRBV4-3	-	TRBJ2-3	TGCGCCAGCAGCCAAGAAGGGGGCGGAGATACGCAGTATTTT	CASSQEGGGDTQYF
-	TRBV7-3	-	TRBJ2-3	TGTGCCAGCAGCCCCGGGGTGGGGAGCACAGATACGCAGTATTTT	CASSPGVGSTDTQYF
-	TRBV30	-	TRBJ2-1	TGTGCCTGGAGTCCTAGTTACAATGAGCAGTTCTTC	CAWSPSYNEQFF
-	TRBV7-9	-	TRBJ1-3	TGTGCCAGCAGTTTCTATCGAGACAGTTCGGGAAACACCATATATTTT	CASSFYRDSSGNTIYF